This T cell receptor beta chain was retrieved from a study of T cells in Graves' hyperthyroidism and ophthalmopathy. This clonotype was detected many times. The study left out patients who had uncontrolled infection, other autoimmune disease, pregnancy or lactation. Each diagnosis drew on symptoms, thyroxine, TRAb, thyroid ultrasound and orbital computed tomography findings. There were TCR beta CDR3 regions amplified from RNA transcripts. The HTBI set primed first-round TCR CDR3 RT-PCR. TCRdb itself ran the multiplex PCR reads through MiXCR, one entry per CDR3 protein. The data contain some 510,000 distinct CDR3 sequences, roughly 50% of them seen just once; the ten biggest clones take up approximately 8.2%. The TCR sequence derives from a woman aged 18-29 years with Graves' hyperthyroidism. Source material: peripheral blood or thyroid tissue (not recorded which).

CDR3 residues: CASARVNTEAFF. For the CDR3, the DNA is TGTGCCAGCGCACGGGTGAACACTGAAGCTTTCTTT. This chain connects TRBV7-9 to TRBJ1-1; D is uncertain. The length of the CDR3 is 12 residues. Germline V gene data show CDR1 as SEHNR and CDR2 as FQNEAQ (reference sequence). The ends were cut back, 8 bases at V and 0 bases at J, with 7 bases in the middle.